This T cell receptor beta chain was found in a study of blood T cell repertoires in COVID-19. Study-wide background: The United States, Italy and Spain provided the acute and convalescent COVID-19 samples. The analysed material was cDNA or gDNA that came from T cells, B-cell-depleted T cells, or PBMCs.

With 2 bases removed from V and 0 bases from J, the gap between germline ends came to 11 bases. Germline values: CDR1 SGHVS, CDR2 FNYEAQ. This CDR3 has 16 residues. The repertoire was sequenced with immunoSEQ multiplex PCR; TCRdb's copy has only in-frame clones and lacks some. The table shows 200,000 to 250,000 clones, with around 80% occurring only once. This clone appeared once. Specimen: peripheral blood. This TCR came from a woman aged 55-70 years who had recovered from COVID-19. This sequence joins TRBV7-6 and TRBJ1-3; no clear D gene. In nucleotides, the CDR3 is TGTGCCAGCAGCTTACTAAGCCGGGGCTCTGGAAACACCATATATTTT. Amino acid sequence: CASSLLSRGSGNTIYF.